This T cell receptor beta chain is drawn from a study of blood T cell repertoires in COVID-19. Germline V gene data show CDR1 as SGDLS and CDR2 as YYNGEE. There are 15 residues in the CDR3. Trimming removed 0 bases from V and 5 bases from J; junction bases left unmatched: 4. Data came from immunoSEQ multiplex PCR; TCRdb stores just in-frame clones and leaves some out. There are more than 35,000 clones in the sample; approximately 85% occur only once, and more than 8% lies in the top ten. Sequencing was carried out using peripheral blood. The chain is built from TRBV9 and TRBJ2-7; TRBD2 matches at 11 bases. The origin of this receptor is a human donor in a cohort sampled during active COVID-19. The DNA of the CDR3 is TGTGCCAGCAGCGTAGCGACTAGCGGGGTCAACGAGCAGTACTTC. Encoded protein: CASSVATSGVNEQYF.